This T cell receptor beta chain was sequenced in a study of T cell responses to AZD1222 COVID-19 vaccine. Broader study findings: With two AZD1222 doses given, Spike-specific TCR breadth and depth both rose. Only a handful of individuals given AZD1222 were seropositive at baseline.

This clone is a singleton in its sample. What it binds is unknown. The assay was immunoSEQ multiplex PCR, and TCRdb's table has in-frame clones only and misses some. The data show around 150,000 clones, 91% seen once. Trimming removed 0 bases at V and 5 bases at J, with 13 bases between. The CDR3 has 15 amino acids. The germline gives CDR1 LGHDT, CDR2 YNNKEL (reference sequence). The sequence derives from an adult who received the MenACWY meningococcal vaccine as a control. The material was peripheral blood, obtained 28 days after the second dose of the MenACWY control vaccine. The chain has TRBV3-1 (or the pseudogene TRBV3-2) and TRBJ2-5, with D maybe TRBD2 (5 bases). As DNA, the CDR3 is TGTGCCAGCAGCCAAGAAGGGCTAGCTTCGGAGACCCAGTACTTC. Translation: CASSQEGLASETQYF.